These 30 T cell receptor beta chains were sequenced from one sample in a study of blood T cell repertoires in COVID-19. Repertoires were generated with immunoSEQ multiplex PCR, while TCRdb's copy carries only in-frame clones and drops some. The repertoire includes 200,000 to 250,000 clones, roughly 88% of them detected once, and more than 3% sits in the top ten. Sequencing was done on a sample of PBMCs or T cells enriched from blood (not recorded which). Receptors were obtained from a woman in her 30s who had been exposed to COVID-19.

CDR3 DNA: TGTGCCAGCAGTTTATCCCCGGCCTACGAGCAGTACTTC. It is translated as CASSLSPAYEQYF. The gene calls are TRBV27 and TRBJ2-7, with D unresolved. This CDR3 is built from 13 residues. Per the germline V gene, CDR1 is MNHEY and CDR2 is SMNVEV (reference sequence). Trimming removed 0 bases from V and 2 bases from J, with 5 bases in between.

The rearrangement joins TRBV2 to TRBJ2-5; 10 bases agree with TRBD1. Germline assignment: CDR1 SNHLY and CDR2 FYNNEI. Trimming cost V 8 bases and J 0 bases; bases outside gene matches: 15. This CDR3 spans 18 amino acids. As DNA, the CDR3 is TGTGCCAGCGGGGGGCCTTTAGGGACAGGGGCTTACCAAGAGACCCAGTACTTC. This gives the protein CASGGPLGTGAYQETQYF.

This clone occurred once. V and J are TRBV3-1 (or the pseudogene TRBV3-2) and TRBJ2-7; a possible D gene is TRBD2 (5 bases). The V and J ends lost 1 base and 6 bases respectively, with 22 bases between them. From germline, CDR1 is LGHDT and CDR2 YNNKEL (reference sequence). The CDR3 sequence is 17 residues long. DNA of the CDR3: TGTGCCAGCAGCCAAGTGGTCCGGACTTCAGGTGTTGGCGAGCAGTACTTC. Encoded protein: CASSQVVRTSGVGEQYF.

This clone was detected once. The CDR3 DNA follows: TGCGCCAGCAGTGAGTCGAGGGTAGCGGGAATCCACGAGCAGTACTTC. Its protein is CASSESRVAGIHEQYF. The chain uses TRBV10-1 and TRBJ2-7, with 8 bases fitting TRBD2. The CDR3 runs to 16 residues. Trimming at V came to 0 bases and at J to 5 bases, leaving 9 bases not matched to a gene. Per the germline V gene, CDR1 is WNHNN and CDR2 is SYGVQD (reference sequence).

The rearrangement uses TRBV6-5 and TRBJ2-1, with unresolved D. CDR3 size: 13 residues. The germline V and J ends were trimmed by 5 bases and 3 bases, with 8 bases remaining between them. Germline CDR1 MNHEY, CDR2 SVGAGI. The CDR3 spells CASSKSVYNEQFF. The CDR3 DNA is TGTGCCAGCAGTAAGAGCGTCTACAATGAGCAGTTCTTC.

The CDR3 DNA sequence: TGTGCCAGCAGTTTGAGGGGGTCTTCTTATGGCTACACCTTC. Residues: CASSLRGSSYGYTF. The V gene is TRBV28, the J gene TRBJ1-2; D is perhaps TRBD1 (6 bases). The CDR3 covers 14 residues. V was shortened by 3 bases and J by 5 bases, with 13 bases between the two germline ends. Germline V gene data show CDR1 as MDHEN and CDR2 as SYDVKM.

The rearrangement links TRBV7-9 to TRBJ2-1; 13 positions agree with TRBD2. CDR3 length equals 17 residues. With 1 base clipped from V and 4 bases from J, the junction kept 4 bases outside the gene matches. The V gene's germline CDR1 is SEHNR and CDR2 FQNEAQ (reference sequence). The CDR3: CASSLGLGLAGYNEQFF. The CDR3 region has the DNA TGTGCCAGCAGCTTAGGCCTGGGACTAGCGGGGTACAATGAGCAGTTCTTC.

This rearrangement joins TRBV12-5 to TRBJ2-3, with a possible D match to TRBD1 (5 bases). V lost 9 bases and J lost 4, with 17 bases in between. Germline CDR1 LGHNT, CDR2 FRNRAP. The CDR3 has 14 amino acids. CDR3 nucleotides: TGTGCTAGCCGACGAACAGGTTCCGCAGATACGCAGTATTTT. As protein: CASRRTGSADTQYF.

The chain employs TRBV2 and TRBJ2-3, with D perhaps matching TRBD1 (6 bases). Germline V gives CDR1 SNHLY, CDR2 FYNNEI. CDR3 size: 16 residues. Deletions cut 3 bases from V and 2 bases from J, with 15 bases between. CDR3 bases: TGTGCCAGCAGTGACCGGCTTTGGGGGCACACAGATACGCAGTATTTT. It is translated as CASSDRLWGHTDTQYF.

V gene TRBV19 combines with J gene TRBJ1-2; D not certain. This CDR3 contains 13 residues. Germline assignment: CDR1 LNHDA and CDR2 SQIVND (reference sequence). V dropped 0 bases and J dropped 4 bases, with 6 bases sitting between them. Here the CDR3 reads CASSIEEAYGYTF. The CDR3 nucleotides are TGTGCCAGTAGTATAGAAGAGGCCTATGGCTACACCTTC. Drawing the rest from reference TRBV19 and TRBJ1-2, the complete variable domain is DGGITQSPKYLFRKEGQNVTLSCEQNLNHDAMYWYRQDPGQGLRLIYYSQIVNDFQKGDIAEGYSVSREKKESFPLTVTSAQKNPTAFYLCASSIEEAYGYTFGSGTRLTVV.

As for this clone: Given a much more abundant clone one base away, this may be a read error. Other nucleotide sequences from this sample produce the same CDR3. This chain links TRBV2 with TRBJ2-7; D possibly corresponds to TRBD2 (6 bases). Trimming removed 6 bases from V and 3 bases from J, with 6 bases in between. Germline CDR1 is SNHLY and CDR2 is FYNNEI. CDR3 size: 11 residues. CDR3 protein: CASRRDYEQYF. The CDR3 coding sequence is TGTGCCAGCAGGCGGGACTACGAGCAGTACTTC.

This clone was seen only once. The gene calls are TRBV10-2 and TRBJ2-5, with 12 positions matching TRBD2. This CDR3 contains 15 residues. J lost 1 base, V lost 6 bases, and 3 bases had no gene match. Germline CDR1 and CDR2: WSHSY and SAAADI. The CDR3 loop is CASSSTSGSQETQYF. The DNA of the CDR3 is TGCGCCAGCAGCTCGACTAGCGGGAGCCAAGAGACCCAGTACTTC.

The genes are TRBV3-1 (or the pseudogene TRBV3-2) and TRBJ2-7, with TRBD2 as a possible D gene (6 bases). Germline V CDR1 and CDR2: LGHDT, YNNKEL (reference sequence). The CDR3 covers 13 residues. V lost 5 bases to trimming and J lost 2 bases, with 10 bases between them. This chain's CDR3 is CASSAGLAYEQYF. The CDR3, as DNA: TGTGCCAGCAGCGCGGGGCTAGCCTACGAGCAGTACTTC.

This rearrangement joins TRBV4-1 to TRBJ1-1; maybe TRBD1 (5 bases). CDR1 and CDR2 (germline): MGHRA, YSYEKL. CDR3 length: 14 amino acids. Trimming shortened V by 4 bases and J by 2 bases, and 11 bases separated the two germline ends. CDR3 residues: CASSPTDFNTEAFF. The CDR3 bases are TGCGCCAGCAGCCCGACAGATTTCAACACTGAAGCTTTCTTT.

The gene calls are TRBV12-3 or TRBV12-4 and TRBJ2-5; 7 positions match TRBD1. The CDR3 is 13 amino acids. J was trimmed by 5 bases and V by 5 bases; bases with no gene match: 5. CDR3 coding DNA: TGTGCCAGCAGTCCCGACAGGGTTGAGACCCAGTACTTC. Amino acids: CASSPDRVETQYF.

The V gene is TRBV10-3, the J gene TRBJ2-2, with 7 bases lining up with TRBD2. After removal of 2 bases from V and 5 bases from J, the junction contained 5 bases not matched to a gene. The CDR3 is made up of 15 amino acids. Germline V gene sequence: CDR1 ENHRY, CDR2 SYGVKD. In DNA form, the CDR3 reads TGTGCCATCAGTGAGAGCGTTAGCGGGACCGGGGAGCTGTTTTTT. Translation gives CAISESVSGTGELFF.

The chain combines TRBV25-1 with TRBJ1-2; maybe TRBD1 (6 bases). CDR3 length equals 14 residues. Germline CDR1 and CDR2: MGHDK and SYGVNS. Trimming cost V 9 bases and J 1 base, with 15 bases left between them. As DNA, the CDR3 is TGTGCCAGTTTTTACAGGGACCGTAACTATGGCTACACCTTC. Translation: CASFYRDRNYGYTF.

The V call is TRBV5-4, the J call TRBJ2-7; 11 bases align to TRBD2. The V and J ends lost 2 bases and 3 bases, in that order; junction bases with no gene match: 10. The CDR3 runs to 17 residues. CDR1 and CDR2 (germline): SGHNT, YYREEE (reference sequence). CDR3 region: CASSFRTSGPRFYEQYF. CDR3 DNA: TGTGCCAGCAGCTTCCGGACTAGCGGGCCCCGGTTCTACGAGCAGTACTTC.

The V and J genes are TRBV6-5 and TRBJ2-7; TRBD1 is a possible D gene (6 bases). Germline CDR1 reads MNHEY; CDR2 reads SVGAGI. Trimming cost V 6 bases and J 6 bases, with 21 bases left between them. This CDR3 region has 15 residues. CDR3 protein: CASRARQEPRSEQYF. In DNA, the CDR3 is TGTGCCAGCAGGGCGAGACAGGAGCCGCGGTCCGAGCAGTACTTC.

This clone was seen a handful of times. The V gene is TRBV7-6, the J gene TRBJ2-7; the D gene is possibly TRBD1 (6 bases). The CDR3 spans 13 residues. CDR1 SGHVS and CDR2 FNYEAQ come from the germline V gene. Trimming shortened V by 5 bases and J by 3 bases, and 11 bases separated the two germline ends. The CDR3 protein is CASSRRGGYEQYF. CDR3 nucleotide sequence: TGTGCCAGCAGCAGAAGAGGGGGCTACGAGCAGTACTTC. The full variable domain, completed using reference TRBV7-6 and TRBJ2-7, is GAGVSQSPRYKVTKRGQDVALRCDPISGHVSLYWYRQALGQGPEFLTYFNYEAQQDKSGLPNDRFSAERPEGSISTLTIQRTEQRDSAMYRCASSRRGGYEQYFGPGTRLTVT.

This clone was observed a handful of times. The J gene is TRBJ2-1, the V gene TRBV4-1, with 7 nucleotides matching TRBD1. CDR1 MGHRA and CDR2 YSYEKL come from the germline V gene. With 0 bases clipped from V and 3 bases from J, the junction kept 8 bases outside the gene matches. There are 17 residues in the CDR3. The CDR3 reads CASSQESGTEIYNEQFF. CDR3 nucleotides: TGCGCCAGCAGCCAAGAATCTGGGACAGAGATCTACAATGAGCAGTTCTTC.

J is TRBJ1-5 and V is TRBV14, with TRBD1 matching 8 bases. The J segment lost 3 bases and the V segment lost 4 bases, leaving 5 bases of the junction unmatched. Germline V gene sequence: CDR1 SGHDN, CDR2 FVKESK. The CDR3 sequence is 15 residues long. CDR3 sequence (DNA): TGTGCCAGCAGCCCCAGGGGGCGTTCCAATCAGCCCCAGCATTTT. Protein sequence: CASSPRGRSNQPQHF.

The chain has TRBV3-1 (or the pseudogene TRBV3-2) and TRBJ2-7, with D perhaps matching TRBD2 (5 bases). V lost 0 bases, J lost 6 bases, and 9 bases lay in between. Germline values: CDR1 LGHDT, CDR2 YNNKEL (reference sequence). The CDR3 sequence is 13 residues long. CDR3 region: CASSQDEGGEQYF. As DNA, the CDR3 is TGTGCCAGCAGCCAAGACGAGGGTGGCGAGCAGTACTTC.

In this sample, this clone turned up once. V gene TRBV11-2 combines with J gene TRBJ2-1; D is undetermined. Trimming cost V 3 bases and J 3 bases, with 15 bases left between them. Germline CDR1 is SGHAT and CDR2 is FQNNGV. This CDR3 contains 16 residues. The CDR3, as DNA: TGTGCCAGCAGCTTCCGACGGCAGGCCGACTACAATGAGCAGTTCTTC. Its protein product is CASSFRRQADYNEQFF.

Here the CDR3 DNA reads TGTGCCAGCAGCTCACTTCTTACAGGGGGTACGACACCCCTCCACTTT. Translating gives CASSSLLTGGTTPLHF. V and J are TRBV3-1 (or the pseudogene TRBV3-2) and TRBJ1-6, with 8 bases matching TRBD1. J lost 11 bases, V lost 5 bases, and 14 bases had no gene match. The V gene's germline CDR1 is LGHDT and CDR2 YNNKEL (reference sequence). This CDR3 spans 16 amino acids.

The rearrangement joins TRBV5-4 to TRBJ2-7; 8 nucleotides match TRBD2. V was pared by 4 bases and J by 7 bases, with 13 bases of the junction left unmatched. CDR1 and CDR2 from the germline V gene are SGHNT and YYREEE (reference sequence). This CDR3 is built from 15 residues. The DNA for the CDR3 is TGTGCCAGCAGCCCTCAAGCGGGAGTGGGTCTGGAGCAGTACTTC. The encoded protein is CASSPQAGVGLEQYF.

This clone was seen once. V usage is TRBV2 and J usage is TRBJ2-5, with 14 bases lining up with TRBD2. CDR1 and CDR2 from the germline V gene are SNHLY and FYNNEI. Trimming cost V 6 bases and J 0 bases; bases outside gene matches: 0. This CDR3 region has 15 residues. DNA for the CDR3: TGTGCCAGCAGGGGACTAGCGGGAGACCAAGAGACCCAGTACTTC. Amino acids: CASRGLAGDQETQYF.

This chain joins TRBV6-1 and TRBJ1-5; 9 bases are shared with TRBD1. V gave up 4 bases and J gave up 1 base; unmatched junction bases: 8. The CDR3 runs to 17 residues. Germline values: CDR1 MNHNS, CDR2 SASEGT. The CDR3 DNA follows: TGTGCCAGCAGTGGGACAGGGGTGCAGAGAAGCAATCAGCCCCAGCATTTT. It codes for CASSGTGVQRSNQPQHF.

The chain couples TRBV29-1 to TRBJ2-7; 8 bases match TRBD1. V shed 7 bases, J shed 2 bases, and the junction held 13 bases outside the gene matches. The germline gives CDR1 SQVTM, CDR2 ANQGSEA. This CDR3 contains 15 residues. This CDR3 reads CSALSGGLSPYEQYF. The CDR3 DNA reads TGCAGCGCCCTGTCAGGGGGCCTCTCCCCCTACGAGCAGTACTTC.

The rearrangement joins TRBV28 to TRBJ1-3; the D is unclear. This CDR3 is 16 amino acids long. Trimming cost V 2 bases and J 0 bases, with 11 bases left between them. Germline loops: CDR1 MDHEN, CDR2 SYDVKM. This CDR3 reads CASSLGRLSSGNTIYF. CDR3 DNA sequence: TGTGCCAGCAGTTTAGGTAGACTTTCCTCTGGAAACACCATATATTTT.